Listed below are T cell receptor beta chains from one sample, sequenced in a study of CD8+ T cells in alopecia areata. Libraries were prepared by immunoSEQ multiplex PCR; TCRdb keeps only in-frame clonotypes and omits some of them. The top ten hold around a quarter of the sample, which has 90,000 to 120,000 clones, around 83% seen once. This specimen was CD8+ T cells sorted from blood, taken at week 24, from a patient treated with tofacitinib. These receptors originate from a human donor with alopecia areata. Each CDR3 is given without its conserved first and last residue. D genes are given only for firm matches. Clone size is given for some rows only: seen once, a few or many times, or a class if the clone is expanded.

-	-	TRBV7-9	TRBJ2-7	ASSLDRDMSRKGYEQY
TRBD2	-	TRBV27	TRBJ2-1	ASSLFSGDYSYNEQF
-	-	TRBV29-1	TRBJ2-3	SVEGQSSTDTQY
-	-	TRBV5-4	TRBJ2-1	ASSSITASNGQF
TRBD1	-	TRBV19	TRBJ2-1	ASSMDRGLDEQF
-	-	TRBV6-5	TRBJ2-1	ASSTGLVWF
TRBD1	few	TRBV29-1	TRBJ2-5	STWKGAETQY
-	-	TRBV7-9	TRBJ2-5	ASSLVGQQETQY
-	-	TRBV5-4	TRBJ2-7	ASSLSWGISYEQY
TRBD1	-	TRBV7-6	TRBJ2-1	ASSPPRDRVYNEQF
TRBD2	-	TRBV4-1	TRBJ2-5	ASSQGVTSGGPKETQY
TRBD2	-	TRBV27	TRBJ2-1	ASGGAYNEQF
TRBD1	-	TRBV7-6	TRBJ2-7	ASSLTGGGAEQY
TRBD1	-	TRBV5-1	TRBJ2-1	ASSHRQGRYNEQF
TRBD1	-	TRBV27	TRBJ1-1	ASGSRGLGTEAF
TRBD1	-	TRBV7-9	TRBJ1-1	ASSITTGGVNTEAF
-	-	TRBV27	TRBJ2-1	ASSPGLEDYNEQF
TRBD1	-	TRBV27	TRBJ2-3	ASSWDRDTDTQY
TRBD1	-	TRBV10-3	TRBJ2-2	AISELGTGTSGELF
TRBD1	-	TRBV7-9	TRBJ2-7	ASSLVGQGLFYEQY
-	few	TRBV4-2	TRBJ2-5	ASSQEALGGWQETQY
-	-	TRBV19	TRBJ1-1	ASSISGRGGTEAF
-	once	TRBV7-9	TRBJ2-3	ASSLASPDTQY
TRBD1	-	TRBV7-9	TRBJ2-4	ASSQGAPKEAKNIQY
-	-	TRBV11-2	TRBJ2-7	ASSRDRSEQY
-	-	TRBV7-2	TRBJ2-5	ASSFVGVGETQY
-	-	TRBV5-5	TRBJ2-5	ASSFWSRQETQY
TRBD1	-	TRBV6-7	TRBJ2-5	ASHTGGRETQY
-	-	TRBV27	TRBJ2-1	ASSSLYNEQF
-	-	TRBV29-1	TRBJ2-1	SVEETTAYNEQF
TRBD1	-	TRBV27	TRBJ1-5	ASRETGGANQPQH
TRBD1	-	TRBV7-9	TRBJ2-2	ASSHPRQGGSGELF
-	-	TRBV6-1	TRBJ2-7	ASSDYEQY
-	-	TRBV27	TRBJ2-1	ASSLTGSSYNEQF
TRBD1	once	TRBV10-3	TRBJ1-5	AISESPGGGNQPQH
TRBD2	-	TRBV27	TRBJ2-3	ASSLLAGGPSLSTDTQY
-	-	TRBV11-2	TRBJ1-4	ASSLGHRATNEKLF
-	few	TRBV7-9	TRBJ1-2	ASSLVRLAGERLGT
-	-	TRBV27	TRBJ2-7	ASRSNSYEQY
-	-	TRBV19	TRBJ2-7	ASSAGQNYEQY
-	-	TRBV5-6	TRBJ2-7	ASSFLVQGEDEQY
TRBD1	-	TRBV23-1	TRBJ2-3	ASSSRGLGTDTQY
TRBD1	once	TRBV23-1	TRBJ1-4	ASSKAGTEDEKLF
TRBD2	once	TRBV2	TRBJ2-5	ASREAGGLQETQY
-	-	TRBV4-3	TRBJ2-3	ASSLGTGYTDTQY
TRBD1	-	TRBV7-9	TRBJ2-1	ASPDRERGNEQF
TRBD1	-	TRBV13	TRBJ2-1	ASSRTGEGDNEQF
TRBD2	-	TRBV7-9	TRBJ2-7	ASSLANGLALFEQY
-	few	TRBV5-1	TRBJ2-7	ASSLGQGGSYEQY
TRBD1	-	TRBV28	TRBJ2-7	ASSLGTGGYEQY
-	-	TRBV7-2	TRBJ1-1	ASSRQGDTEAF
-	-	TRBV29-1	TRBJ2-3	SVVGTTSTDTQY
-	-	TRBV4-3	TRBJ2-3	ASSQDLGRATDTQY
-	-	TRBV7-6	TRBJ2-3	ASSLAGGDTQY
-	-	TRBV27	TRBJ2-1	ASSLSARNEQF
TRBD2	once	TRBV27	TRBJ2-3	ASRLYSGGSTDTQY
-	-	TRBV19	TRBJ2-3	ASRSVGIRQSEQY
TRBD2	-	TRBV5-6	TRBJ2-7	ASSPGGAGYYEQY
-	once	TRBV4-1	TRBJ2-1	ASSQEGPGNEQF